This entry lists 29 T cell receptor beta chains sequenced from one sample in a study of blood T cells in healthy people across ages (dated by TCRdb to the mid-2010s). Library prep was done by 5' RACE. Sequencing was carried out with an Illumina HiSeq 2500. A second PCR of about 6 to 11 cycles was performed with a sample-barcoded 5' primer and a J-beta primer mix. The public reads were run again by TCRdb, first through fastp at Q25 and then through MiXCR, and only productive beta chains were kept. Every distinct CDR3 protein forms one entry, paired with its most common genes and DNA. The sample table contains 2 million or so distinct CDR3 sequences; only one count was recorded for approximately 50% of them. Over 2% of the sample is in the top ten clones. Sequenced sample: blood. These receptors were obtained from a woman aged 40 to 50 in good health.

This chain connects TRBV10-1 to TRBJ2-5; 7 bases match TRBD2. The V segment lost 0 bases and the J segment 11 bases; nucleotides outside the gene matches: 6. Germline CDR1 WNHNN, CDR2 SYGVQD (reference sequence). There are 13 residues in the CDR3. For the CDR3, the DNA is TGCGCCAGCAGTGAGTCGTGGGGGGGGGAGCAGTACTTC. Amino acids: CASSESWGGEQYF.

This chain joins TRBV3-1 and TRBJ1-2, with no clear D. Trimming stripped 2 bases from V and 8 bases from J, with 9 bases between. Germline lookup yields CDR1 LGHDT and CDR2 YNNKEL (reference sequence). The CDR3 sequence is 12 residues long. CDR3 coding DNA: TGTGCCAGCAGCCAATCCCTTGTGGGCTACACCTTC. It translates to CASSQSLVGYTF. Full variable domain (remainder filled in from reference TRBV3-1 and TRBJ1-2): DTAVSQTPKYLVTQMGNDKSIKCEQNLGHDTMYWYKQDSKKFLKIMFSYNNKELIINETVPNRFSPKSPDKAHLNLHINSLELGDSAVYFCASSQSLVGYTFGSGTRLTVV.

The sample holds many counts of this clonotype. The chain links TRBV6-5 to TRBJ2-6; no clear D gene. The germline V gene has CDR1 MNHEY and CDR2 SVGAGI. The germline V and J ends were trimmed by 0 bases and 4 bases, with 10 bases remaining between them. This CDR3 is built from 16 residues. The DNA of the CDR3 is TGTGCCAGCAGTTACTCCTGGGCCTCAGGGGCCAACGTCCTGACTTTC. Protein product: CASSYSWASGANVLTF.

This clonotype has just a few counts. The chain uses TRBV6-5 and TRBJ1-2; the D is unclear. This CDR3 contains 13 residues. Trimming removed 0 bases at V and 5 bases at J, with 7 bases between. Germline CDR1 and CDR2: MNHEY and SVGAGI. The CDR3 spells CASSYSGKYGYTF. CDR3 DNA sequence: TGTGCCAGCAGTTACTCGGGGAAATATGGCTACACCTTC.

This chain joins TRBV29-1 and TRBJ2-3; a possible D gene is TRBD1 (6 bases). The CDR3 totals 15 residues. CDR1 and CDR2 (germline): SQVTM, ANQGSEA. Trimming left V 6 bases short and J 0 bases short, with 16 bases between. DNA of the CDR3: TGCAGCGTAGTAGACTGGGACACTAGCACAGATACGCAGTATTTT. It translates to CSVVDWDTSTDTQYF.

The chain recombines TRBV5-6 with TRBJ1-6, with D possibly being TRBD1 (6 bases). This CDR3 has 14 residues. Germline CDR1 is SGHDT and CDR2 is YYEEEE. The V and J ends lost 3 bases and 8 bases respectively, with 12 bases between them. The CDR3 DNA is TGTGCCAGCAGCTGGACAGAGCCGGATTCACCCCTCCACTTT. This encodes CASSWTEPDSPLHF.

The chain links TRBV6-5 to TRBJ1-2; maybe TRBD1 (6 bases). This CDR3 comprises 13 residues. Germline CDR1 is MNHEY and CDR2 is SVGAGI. Deletions cut 3 bases from V and 6 bases from J, with 11 bases between. The CDR3 loop is CASSYGTMDGYTF. CDR3 coding DNA: TGTGCCAGCAGTTATGGGACAATGGATGGCTACACCTTC.

In its sample, this clonotype was seen a few times. The genes are TRBV15 and TRBJ1-2; D gene ambiguous. This CDR3 region has 15 residues. Germline lookup yields CDR1 LNHNV and CDR2 YYDKDF (reference sequence). Trimming removed 4 bases from V and 1 base from J, with 13 bases in between. This CDR3 reads CATSNEPPDNYGYTF. The CDR3 DNA reads TGTGCCACCAGCAATGAGCCACCTGATAACTATGGCTACACCTTC.

The rearrangement uses TRBV5-1 and TRBJ2-6; D perhaps matches TRBD1 (5 bases). The germline V and J ends were trimmed by 2 bases and 0 bases, with 12 bases remaining between them. The germline gives CDR1 SGHRS, CDR2 YFSETQ. This CDR3 region has 17 residues. Here the CDR3 reads CASSLGHRNSGANVLTF. DNA for the CDR3: TGCGCCAGCAGCTTAGGACACAGGAACTCTGGGGCCAACGTCCTGACTTTC. Using reference TRBV5-1 and TRBJ2-6 for the parts outside the CDR3, the full variable domain is KAGVTQTPRYLIKTRGQQVTLSCSPISGHRSVSWYQQTPGQGLQFLFEYFSETQRNKGNFPGRFSGRQFSNSRSEMNVSTLELGDSALYLCASSLGHRNSGANVLTFGAGSRLTVL.

The V and J genes are TRBV7-9 and TRBJ1-4; D might be TRBD1 (5 bases). Looked up from germline, CDR1 is SEHNR and CDR2 is FQNEAQ (reference sequence). This CDR3 spans 14 amino acids. V shed 3 bases and J shed 8 bases, with 13 bases lying between them. DNA of the CDR3: TGTGCCAGCAGCTTGACAGTGGGGGAAGAAAAACTGTTTTTT. Translated, it gives CASSLTVGEEKLFF.

The chain is built from TRBV4-3 and TRBJ1-6, with D tentatively TRBD1 (6 bases). The CDR3 spans 15 residues. CDR1 and CDR2 (germline): LGHNA, YSLEER. The V and J ends lost 4 bases and 5 bases respectively, with 12 bases between them. Here the CDR3 reads CASSRTTGNNSPLHF. The CDR3 DNA follows: TGCGCCAGCAGCCGCACAACAGGGAATAATTCACCCCTCCACTTT.

The chain joins TRBV7-2 to TRBJ1-1; perhaps TRBD1 as D (6 bases). Germline CDR1 is SGHTA and CDR2 is FQGNSA. V was trimmed by 5 bases and J by 6 bases, leaving 16 bases between them. The CDR3 is 14 residues long. The CDR3 sequence: CASSPFLGGPEAFF. In DNA form, the CDR3 reads TGTGCCAGCAGCCCTTTTCTGGGGGGCCCTGAAGCTTTCTTT. The entire variable domain, with the rest obtained from reference TRBV7-2 and TRBJ1-1, is as follows: GAGVSQSPSNKVTEKGKDVELRCDPISGHTALYWYRQSLGQGLEFLIYFQGNSAPDKSGLPSDRFSAERTGGSVSTLTIQRTQQEDSAVYLCASSPFLGGPEAFFGQGTRLTVV.

The sample holds a few counts of this clonotype. The J gene is TRBJ2-5, the V gene TRBV7-8; 7 nucleotides match TRBD1. Germline V lookup: CDR1 SGHVS, CDR2 FQNEAQ. This CDR3 is 14 amino acids long. Unmatched junction bases numbered 4, after V lost 1 base and J lost 5 bases. In DNA form, the CDR3 reads TGTGCCAGCAGCTTAGAAGGGGGCTGGGAGACCCAGTACTTC. Its protein is CASSLEGGWETQYF. The entire variable domain, with the rest obtained from reference TRBV7-8 and TRBJ2-5, is as follows: GAGVSQSPRYKVAKRGQDVALRCDPISGHVSLFWYQQALGQGPEFLTYFQNEAQLDKSGLPSDRFFAERPEGSVSTLKIQRTQQEDSAVYLCASSLEGGWETQYFGPGTRLLVL.

The gene calls are TRBV25-1 and TRBJ1-6; D not certain. The germline V and J ends were trimmed by 3 bases and 12 bases, with 6 bases remaining between them. The CDR3 is made up of 11 amino acids. Germline CDR1 and CDR2: MGHDK and SYGVNS. The CDR3 spells CASSDGRPLHF. The CDR3 DNA sequence: TGTGCCAGCAGTGACGGAAGACCCCTCCACTTT.

This clonotype was counted a few times. The DNA for the CDR3 is TGCGCCAGCAGCCGAGAGGCAGGGGCTGGCTACAATGAGCAGTTCTTC. Protein: CASSREAGAGYNEQFF. The chain combines TRBV4-3 with TRBJ2-1; weak D call: TRBD1 (6 bases). Trimming removed 4 bases at V and 3 bases at J, with 16 bases between. The CDR3 totals 16 residues. In germline, CDR1 is LGHNA, CDR2 YSLEER.

The gene calls are TRBV5-6 and TRBJ2-7, with a weak D call TRBD2 (5 bases). Germline assignment: CDR1 SGHDT and CDR2 YYEEEE. This CDR3 spans 15 amino acids. V was trimmed by 0 bases and J by 2 bases, leaving 12 bases between them. The CDR3 sequence is CASSLAGDKTYEQYF. The CDR3 nucleotides read TGTGCCAGCAGCTTGGCCGGGGATAAGACCTACGAGCAGTACTTC.

V is TRBV5-1 and J is TRBJ2-5; 8 bases are shared with TRBD1. CDR1 is SGHRS, CDR2 YFSETQ, per germline. The CDR3 contains 14 residues. The V segment lost 4 bases and the J segment 4 bases; nucleotides outside the gene matches: 6. CDR3 loop: CASSPGGYPETQYF. The CDR3 DNA sequence: TGCGCCAGCAGCCCAGGGGGCTACCCAGAGACCCAGTACTTC.

J is TRBJ2-5 and V is TRBV5-1; D gene ambiguous. The CDR3 runs 13 residues. CDR1 is SGHRS, CDR2 YFSETQ, per germline. V shed 0 bases and J shed 5 bases, with 8 bases lying between them. The CDR3 region has the DNA TGCGCCAGCAGCTTGGATGTGCCCGAGACCCAGTACTTC. Encoded protein: CASSLDVPETQYF.

This rearrangement joins TRBV27 to TRBJ1-1; no firm D call. The V gene lost 4 bases and the J gene lost 4 bases, with 19 bases spanning the gap. CDR3 length equals 16 residues. Germline lookup yields CDR1 MNHEY and CDR2 SMNVEV (reference sequence). CDR3 loop: CASSSNPGYISTEAFF. CDR3 nucleotides: TGTGCCAGCAGTTCAAACCCCGGGTATATCAGCACTGAAGCTTTCTTT.

This clonotype occurred a few times. This sequence joins TRBV5-5 and TRBJ2-4; D call uncertain. With the DNA end fitting TRBJ2-5 better, the J assignment may be wrong. In germline, CDR1 is SGHKS, CDR2 YYEKEE (reference sequence). The CDR3 has 15 residues. CDR3 in amino acids: CASSLRAGRQETQYF. The CDR3 DNA follows: TGTGCCAGCAGCTTGCGAGCCGGACGGCAAGAGACCCAGTACTTC.

J is TRBJ2-7 and V is TRBV4-1; D may match TRBD1 or TRBD2 (6 bases each). The J call may be mistaken, given a closer DNA end match to TRBJ2-5. The CDR3 totals 17 residues. Germline lookup yields CDR1 MGHRA and CDR2 YSYEKL. The CDR3 nucleotides are TGCGCCAGCAGCCAGCCCACAGGGTCGGAGGGCCGAGAGACCCAGTACTTC. Translating gives CASSQPTGSEGRETQYF.

This clonotype has only a few counts. This chain connects TRBV5-1 to TRBJ2-1; D perhaps matches TRBD1 (6 bases). V lost 10 bases to trimming and J lost 4 bases, with 18 bases between them. This CDR3 has 14 amino acids. CDR1 is SGHRS and CDR2 is YFSETQ in the germline V gene. CDR3 sequence: CACKGAGDYNEQFF. For the CDR3, the DNA is TGCGCCTGCAAAGGTGCAGGGGATTACAATGAGCAGTTCTTC.

The CDR3 region has the DNA TGTGCCAGCTCACCAAAGGGTGGAAGGGCCTACGAGCAGTACTTC. This translates into CASSPKGGRAYEQYF. The V call is TRBV18, the J call TRBJ2-7; D is undetermined. V lost 2 bases and J 2 bases, leaving 13 bases between the germline ends. Per germline, CDR1 KGHSH and CDR2 LQKENI. The CDR3 runs 15 residues.

In regard to this clonotype: The junction differs from germline at one of its ends, possibly a read error. V is TRBV2 and J is TRBJ1-2, with a possible D match to TRBD1 (6 bases). Per germline, CDR1 SNHLY and CDR2 FYNNEI. This CDR3 spans 13 amino acids. The CDR3 reads CAGRGQTNYGYTF. The DNA of the CDR3 is TGTGCCGGCAGAGGACAGACCAACTATGGCTACACCTTC.

V usage is TRBV2 and J usage is TRBJ2-3; D call uncertain. Trimming pared 2 bases from V and 0 bases from J, leaving 12 bases between. The CDR3 spans 16 residues. CDR1 and CDR2 (germline): SNHLY, FYNNEI. CDR3 nucleotide sequence: TGTGCCAGCAGTGAATGGGTCCCCCCAAGCACAGATACGCAGTATTTT. This encodes CASSEWVPPSTDTQYF.

As to this clonotype: The junction does not match germline at one end; this may be a read error. V gene TRBV7-2 combines with J gene TRBJ1-2, with unresolved D. Germline-derived CDR1 and CDR2 are SGHTA and FQGNSA. The CDR3 consists of 15 residues. This CDR3 reads CASSPVQNSNYGYNF. CDR3 DNA sequence: TGTGCCAGCAGCCCGGTTCAGAACTCTAACTATGGCTACAACTTC.

The chain links TRBV6-5 to TRBJ2-1; D unresolved. The germline CDR1 and CDR2 sequences are MNHEY and SVGAGI. This CDR3 has 15 amino acids. The V end was cut by 2 bases, the J end by 2 bases, with 10 bases between. CDR3 loop: CASSYGSPTYNEQFF. The CDR3 coding sequence is TGTGCCAGCAGTTACGGCTCCCCTACCTACAATGAGCAGTTCTTC.

The V call is TRBV27, the J call TRBJ2-7; 7 nucleotides align to TRBD1. The J call may be in error: the DNA end matches TRBJ2-5 better. This CDR3 is built from 12 residues. Germline CDR1 and CDR2: MNHEY and SMNVEV (reference sequence). CDR3 residues: CASRDRLETQYF. CDR3 nucleotide sequence: TGTGCCAGCAGGGACAGGTTAGAGACCCAGTACTTC.

The sample holds a few counts of this clonotype. This chain uses TRBV12-3 or TRBV12-4 with TRBJ2-1; D might be TRBD1 (5 bases). Trimming removed 6 bases at V and 3 bases at J, with 15 bases between. This CDR3 has 15 amino acids. The CDR3 DNA follows: TGTGCCAGCAGCCCTACAGGCTCCGGCTACAATGAGCAGTTCTTC. Amino acids: CASSPTGSGYNEQFF.